This record covers a single T cell receptor (beta chain). Its antigen is unidentified. Germline assignment: CDR1 SGHRS and CDR2 YFSETQ. The junction had 3 bases not matched to a gene; V was cut back by 2 bases and J by 11 bases. This CDR3 has 11 residues. A single record per CDR3 protein comes from TCRdb applying MiXCR to the reads. The data show about half a million distinct CDR3 sequences, 30% to 35% seen once. The data derive from a study of T cell repertoires in cytomegalovirus infection. Whole-study context: Recently described HLA-C-restricted plus well-studied HLA-B-restricted CMV epitopes were used. Study outcomes and limitations: HLA-C-restricted CMV clonotypes gave the most frequent clonotype in two of eight donors. Pooled public TCR beta family frequency picked out CMV carriers with the relevant HLA.

The chain has TRBV5-1 and TRBJ1-1; 7 bases align to TRBD1. This clonotype was sampled from a human donor in good health (CMV status not recorded). Some clones in this sample may be carry-over from other donors' samples. Material: cultured PBMCs, obtained from culture after CMV antigen stimulation. CDR3 nucleotides: TGCGCCAGCAGCTTAGACAGGGCCGCTTTCTTT. Its protein product is CASSLDRAAFF.